Listed below are T cell receptor beta chains from one sample, sequenced in a study of blood T cell repertoires in COVID-19. Profiled with immunoSEQ multiplex PCR; TCRdb holds only in-frame clones, not every one. The sample has around 26,000 clones; roughly 90% are singletons. The source material was peripheral blood. Every receptor here comes from a human donor in a cohort sampled during active COVID-19. The CDR3 runs from the conserved cysteine through the conserved F or W. D genes are given only for firm matches. Clone sizes are given selectively: once, few, many, or a class where the clone is expanded.

abundance | d_gene | j_gene | v_gene | CDR3aa | CDR3nt
. | . | TRBJ1-5 | TRBV18 | CASSPVRAGGAQPQHF | TGTGCCAGCTCACCAGTCAGGGCGGGAGGCGCACAGCCCCAGCATTTT
once | TRBD1 | TRBJ1-1 | TRBV7-3 | CASSFGTGRNTEAFF | TGTGCCAGCAGCTTTGGGACAGGGCGAAACACTGAAGCTTTCTTT
. | . | TRBJ2-3 | TRBV13 | CASSLSRSTDTQYF | TGTGCCAGCAGCTTATCACGGAGCACAGATACGCAGTATTTT
. | . | TRBJ2-1 | TRBV5-1 | CASSLAAGSYNEQFF | TGCGCCAGCAGCTTGGCAGCAGGGTCCTACAATGAGCAGTTCTTC
. | . | TRBJ1-5 | TRBV15 | CATSRDAGQPQHF | TGTGCCACCAGCAGAGACGCTGGCCAACCCCAGCATTTT
once | TRBD2 | TRBJ2-1 | TRBV27 | CASSPVFGLVGEQFF | TGTGCCAGCAGCCCTGTTTTCGGACTAGTGGGTGAGCAGTTCTTC
. | . | TRBJ1-2 | TRBV11-2 | CASSLTGKDGYTF | TGTGCCAGCAGTCTTACAGGGAAGGATGGCTACACCTTC
. | . | TRBJ2-1 | TRBV5-4 | CASSLPGGGYNEQFF | TGTGCCAGCAGCTTGCCCGGGGGAGGCTACAATGAGCAGTTCTTC
. | . | TRBJ1-1 | TRBV6-5 | CASSYTRVSEAFF | TGTGCCAGCAGTTACACGAGGGTGTCCGAAGCTTTCTTT
few | . | TRBJ1-4 | TRBV7-7 | CASSLAFLMRKLFF | TGTGCCAGCAGCTTAGCGTTTTTAATGAGGAAACTGTTTTTT
. | TRBD2 | TRBJ2-3 | TRBV3-1/TRBV3-2 | CASSTTSGPTDTQYF | TGTGCCAGCAGCACCACTAGCGGCCCCACAGATACGCAGTATTTT
. | . | TRBJ2-7 | TRBV15 | CATSLEAGRGYEQYF | TGTGCCACCAGCCTGGAGGCAGGGAGGGGGTACGAGCAGTACTTC
once | TRBD2 | TRBJ2-5 | TRBV11-2 | CASSLGGLETQYF | TGTGCCAGCAGCTTGGGAGGGTTAGAGACCCAGTACTTC
. | . | TRBJ1-6 | TRBV21-1 | CASSKVRQAHNSPLHF | TGTGCCAGCAGCAAAGTGAGGCAAGCCCATAATTCACCCCTCCACTTT
. | TRBD1 | TRBJ1-4 | TRBV6-5 | CASSSMRQGGLFF | TGTGCCAGCAGTTCGATGAGACAGGGTGGACTGTTTTTT
. | . | TRBJ2-1 | TRBV5-1 | CASSWGRVSSYNEQFF | TGCGCCAGCAGCTGGGGGCGAGTATCCAGCTACAATGAGCAGTTCTTC
. | TRBD2 | TRBJ2-2 | TRBV5-4 | CASSLRSSGNTGELFF | TGTGCCAGCAGCTTGAGGTCTAGCGGAAACACCGGGGAGCTGTTTTTT
. | TRBD1 | TRBJ2-1 | TRBV7-9 | CASSLTGASNEQFF | TGTGCCAGCAGCTTAACAGGGGCGTCCAATGAGCAGTTCTTC
. | . | TRBJ2-5 | TRBV6-2/TRBV6-3 | CASSGHLQETQYF | TGTGCCAGCAGCGGACACCTCCAAGAGACCCAGTACTTC
. | TRBD1 | TRBJ2-1 | TRBV11-3 | CASSLEWGDRGNEQFF | TGTGCCAGCAGCTTAGAATGGGGAGACAGGGGCAATGAGCAGTTCTTC
. | . | TRBJ1-4 | TRBV15 | CATSRDSGEKLFF | TGTGCCACCAGCAGAGACAGCGGAGAAAAACTGTTTTTT
. | . | TRBJ1-6 | TRBV7-2 | CASSLESAPSSPLHF | TGTGCCAGCAGCTTAGAGTCCGCACCTAGTTCACCCCTCCACTTT
once | . | TRBJ1-1 | TRBV9 | CASSVEGVTEAFF | TGTGCCAGCAGCGTAGAGGGGGTCACTGAAGCTTTCTTT
once | . | TRBJ2-1 | TRBV5-1 | CASSLVLDEQFF | TGCGCCAGCAGCTTGGTCCTCGATGAGCAGTTCTTC
. | TRBD1 | TRBJ1-2 | TRBV5-1 | CASSLSQQGAWTF | TGCGCCAGCAGCTTGTCCCAACAGGGGGCTTGGACCTTC
. | . | TRBJ1-1 | TRBV7-6 | CASSLVTGYGTEAFF | TGTGCCAGCAGCTTAGTGACTGGGTATGGGACTGAAGCTTTCTTT
. | . | TRBJ1-1 | TRBV20-1 | CSASAGGLVTEAFF | TGCAGTGCTAGTGCGGGGGGGTTGGTCACTGAAGCTTTCTTT
. | TRBD1 | TRBJ1-5 | TRBV12-5 | CASGTTGIQPQHF | TGTGCTAGTGGAACGACAGGGATACAGCCCCAGCATTTT
once | TRBD1 | TRBJ1-1 | TRBV7-3 | CASSFQGVGVAFF | TGTGCCAGCAGCTTCCAGGGGGTGGGTGTAGCTTTCTTT
. | . | TRBJ2-2 | TRBV6-2/TRBV6-3 | CASSFSGLVRTGELFF | TGTGCCAGCAGTTTCTCGGGGCTAGTAAGGACCGGGGAGCTGTTTTTT
. | . | TRBJ1-1 | TRBV7-2 | CASSATGTTEAFF | TGTGCCAGCAGCGCAACAGGGACCACTGAAGCTTTCTTT
. | . | TRBJ1-1 | TRBV15 | CATSRPRGSGNTEAFF | TGTGCCACCAGCAGACCCAGGGGTTCCGGGAACACTGAAGCTTTCTTT
. | . | TRBJ1-4 | TRBV6-1 | CASSELRGSEKLFF | TGTGCCAGCAGTGAACTCAGGGGCAGTGAAAAACTGTTTTTT
. | TRBD1 | TRBJ1-6 | TRBV7-9 | CASSLGQGDSSPLHF | TGTGCCAGCAGCTTGGGACAGGGAGACAGTTCACCCCTCCACTTT
. | . | TRBJ2-7 | TRBV5-4 | CASSLGPKGGVTYEQYF | TGTGCCAGCAGCTTGGGACCCAAGGGGGGGGTAACATACGAGCAGTACTTC
once | TRBD2 | TRBJ2-1 | TRBV5-1 | CASSLGLAANEQFF | TGCGCCAGCAGCTTGGGACTAGCGGCCAATGAGCAGTTCTTC
. | TRBD1 | TRBJ1-1 | TRBV5-1 | CASSRDRAEPPLF | TGCGCCAGCAGCCGGGACAGGGCGGAACCACCTCTCTTT
few | . | TRBJ2-5 | TRBV12-5 | CASGTGTPQETQYF | TGTGCTAGTGGTACCGGGACACCGCAAGAGACCCAGTACTTC
. | . | TRBJ1-2 | TRBV4-2 | CASSQASRVIDGYTF | TGTGCCAGCAGCCAAGCCTCCCGGGTCATCGATGGCTACACCTTC
. | . | TRBJ1-6 | TRBV6-2/TRBV6-3 | CASSYATTNSPLHF | TGTGCCAGCAGTTACGCAACTACCAATTCACCCCTCCACTTT
. | TRBD2 | TRBJ2-1 | TRBV7-3 | CASSTTSGGGEQFF | TGTGCCAGCAGCACCACTAGCGGGGGAGGTGAGCAGTTCTTC
. | . | TRBJ2-5 | TRBV6-5 | CASSYSYSYQETQYF | TGTGCCAGCAGTTACTCGTACTCATACCAAGAGACCCAGTACTTC
. | . | TRBJ1-4 | TRBV18 | CASSPDINEKLFF | TGTGCCAGCTCACCAGACATTAATGAAAAACTGTTTTTT
. | TRBD2 | TRBJ2-1 | TRBV11-2 | CASSSLAGAYNEQFF | TGTGCCAGCAGCTCGCTAGCGGGGGCTTACAATGAGCAGTTCTTC
few | . | TRBJ2-5 | TRBV7-2 | CASSFGVSGPPGETQYF | TGTGCCAGCAGCTTCGGGGTTAGCGGCCCCCCGGGGGAGACCCAGTACTTC
. | TRBD2 | TRBJ2-7 | TRBV7-6 | CASSYLAGVVYEQYF | TGTGCCAGCAGCTACCTAGCGGGGGTTGTCTACGAGCAGTACTTC
once | TRBD2 | TRBJ2-3 | TRBV2 | CASSESPSGGSTDTQYF | TGTGCCAGCAGTGAGTCGCCTAGCGGGGGGAGCACAGATACGCAGTATTTT
. | TRBD2 | TRBJ2-1 | TRBV7-2 | CASSQGLAGGRNEQFF | TGTGCCAGCAGCCAGGGACTAGCGGGGGGTAGGAATGAGCAGTTCTTC
. | TRBD1 | TRBJ2-1 | TRBV2 | CAMGQDLYNEQFF | TGTGCCATGGGACAGGATCTATACAATGAGCAGTTCTTC
once | . | TRBJ2-5 | TRBV15 | CATSRAGGPGTQYF | TGTGCCACCAGCAGAGCGGGGGGCCCGGGGACCCAGTACTTC
. | TRBD2 | TRBJ2-1 | TRBV6-5 | CASRLAGGKNEQFF | TGTGCCAGCAGGCTAGCGGGGGGTAAAAATGAGCAGTTCTTC
. | . | TRBJ2-6 | TRBV7-3 | CASSPYQASGANVLTF | TGTGCCAGCAGCCCATACCAGGCGTCTGGGGCCAACGTCCTGACTTTC
once | . | TRBJ1-1 | TRBV14 | CASGLTGRMNTEAFF | TGTGCCAGCGGCTTAACAGGACGGATGAACACTGAAGCTTTCTTT
. | TRBD1 | TRBJ2-7 | TRBV4-2 | CASSQAGQGYEQYF | TGTGCCAGCAGCCAAGCAGGACAGGGATACGAGCAGTACTTC
. | TRBD2 | TRBJ2-2 | TRBV7-3 | CASSPRLAATGELFF | TGTGCCAGCAGCCCTAGGCTAGCGGCAACCGGGGAGCTGTTTTTT